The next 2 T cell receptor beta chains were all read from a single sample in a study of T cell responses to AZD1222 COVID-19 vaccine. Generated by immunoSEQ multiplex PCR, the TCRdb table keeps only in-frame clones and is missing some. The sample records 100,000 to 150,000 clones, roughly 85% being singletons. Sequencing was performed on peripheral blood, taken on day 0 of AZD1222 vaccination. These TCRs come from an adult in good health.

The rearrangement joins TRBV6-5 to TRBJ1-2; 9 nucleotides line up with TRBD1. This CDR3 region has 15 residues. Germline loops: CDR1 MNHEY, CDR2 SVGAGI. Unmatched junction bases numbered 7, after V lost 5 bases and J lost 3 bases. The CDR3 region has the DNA TGTGCCAGCAGTCCGATCCGGGACAGGGACTATGGCTACACCTTC. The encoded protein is CASSPIRDRDYGYTF.

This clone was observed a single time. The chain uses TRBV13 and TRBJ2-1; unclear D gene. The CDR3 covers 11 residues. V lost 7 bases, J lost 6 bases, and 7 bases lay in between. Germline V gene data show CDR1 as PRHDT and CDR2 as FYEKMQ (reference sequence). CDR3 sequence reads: CASTLGNEQFF. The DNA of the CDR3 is TGTGCCAGCACCCTCGGCAATGAGCAGTTCTTC.